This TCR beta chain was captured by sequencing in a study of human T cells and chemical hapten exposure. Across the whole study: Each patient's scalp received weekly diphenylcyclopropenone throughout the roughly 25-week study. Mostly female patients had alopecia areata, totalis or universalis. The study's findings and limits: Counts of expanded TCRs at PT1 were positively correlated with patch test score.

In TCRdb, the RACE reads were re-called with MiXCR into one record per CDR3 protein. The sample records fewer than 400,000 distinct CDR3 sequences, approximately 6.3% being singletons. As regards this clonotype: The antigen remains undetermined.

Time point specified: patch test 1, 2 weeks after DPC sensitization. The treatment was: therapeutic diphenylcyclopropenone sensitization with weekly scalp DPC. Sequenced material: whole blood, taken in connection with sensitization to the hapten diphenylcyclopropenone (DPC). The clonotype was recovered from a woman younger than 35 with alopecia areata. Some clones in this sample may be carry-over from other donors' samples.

CDR3 sequence reads: CASSLERIYGYTF. CDR3 bases: TGTGCCAGCAGTTTAGAACGGATCTATGGCTACACCTTC. The chain has TRBV12-3 or TRBV12-4 and TRBJ1-2; D unresolved. The V end lost 1 base, the J end lost 4 bases, and 7 bases lay between the germline ends. The CDR3 contains 13 residues.